The T cell receptor (beta chain) under discussion was sequenced for a study of T cells expressing NK-cell markers. Study-wide context: Source material for TCR beta repertoires consisted of sorted CD3+CD56+NKG2C+, CD3+CD56+NKG2C- and CD3+CD56-NKG2C+ T cells. Among eight sequenced donors, seven carried HCMV seropositivity while one was seronegative. The study, taken as a whole, reports: The CD3+CD56-NKG2C+ fraction was also led by these clonotypes in a handful of donors.

Making the TCR beta cDNA relied on 5'RACE template switching with UMIs. TCRdb reprocessed the 5' RACE reads, keeping one entry per CDR3 protein, no DNA. This sample's clone table lists 550,000 to 600,000 distinct CDR3 sequences. A word on this clonotype: Its antigen is not identified.

Material for sequencing was blood T cells: a sorted CD56 or NKG2C T cell subset, CD4+ or CD8+ T cells, or bulk PBMC T cells (not recorded which). This clonotype originated in a man aged 18 to 30 in good health.

CDR3 sequence reads: CASSLMGGLAMNNEQFF. This chain connects TRBV11-2 to TRBJ2-1; TCRdb reports TRBD2, a call that lacks DNA to check it against. The CDR3 extends over 17 amino acids. Germline-derived CDR1 and CDR2 are SGHAT and FQNNGV.